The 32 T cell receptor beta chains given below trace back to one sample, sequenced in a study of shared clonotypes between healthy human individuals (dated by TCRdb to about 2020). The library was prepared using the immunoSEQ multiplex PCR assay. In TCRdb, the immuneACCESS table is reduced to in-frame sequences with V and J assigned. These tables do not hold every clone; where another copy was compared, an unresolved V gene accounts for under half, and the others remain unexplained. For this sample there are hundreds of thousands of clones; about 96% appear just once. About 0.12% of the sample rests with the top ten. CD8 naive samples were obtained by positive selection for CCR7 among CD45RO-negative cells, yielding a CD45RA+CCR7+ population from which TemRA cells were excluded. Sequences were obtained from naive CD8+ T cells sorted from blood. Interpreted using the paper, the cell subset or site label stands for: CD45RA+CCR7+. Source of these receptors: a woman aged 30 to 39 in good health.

The CDR3 loop reads CASSPPGLAGGPAFF. The DNA of the CDR3 is TGTGCCAGCTCACCACCGGGACTAGCGGGAGGGCCCGCGTTCTTC. This sequence joins TRBV18 and TRBJ2-1, with 16 positions matching TRBD2. Germline values: CDR1 KGHSH, CDR2 LQKENI. The CDR3 runs 15 residues. Trimming at V came to 0 bases and at J to 15 bases, leaving 5 bases not matched to a gene.

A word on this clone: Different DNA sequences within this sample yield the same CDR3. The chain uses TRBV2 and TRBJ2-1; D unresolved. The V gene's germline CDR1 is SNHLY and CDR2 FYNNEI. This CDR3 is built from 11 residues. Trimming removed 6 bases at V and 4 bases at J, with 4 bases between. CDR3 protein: CASSEYNEQFF. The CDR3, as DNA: TGTGCCAGCAGCGAATACAATGAGCAGTTCTTC.

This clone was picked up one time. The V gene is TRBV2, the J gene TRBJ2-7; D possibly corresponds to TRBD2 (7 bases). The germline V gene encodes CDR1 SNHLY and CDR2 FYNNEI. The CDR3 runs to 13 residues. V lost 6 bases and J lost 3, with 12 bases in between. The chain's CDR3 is CASRGGGGYEQYF. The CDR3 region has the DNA TGTGCCAGCAGAGGGGGGGGCGGCTACGAGCAGTACTTC.

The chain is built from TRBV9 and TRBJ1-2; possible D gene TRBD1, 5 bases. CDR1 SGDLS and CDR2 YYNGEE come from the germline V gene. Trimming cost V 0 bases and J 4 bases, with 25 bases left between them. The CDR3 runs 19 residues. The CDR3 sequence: CASSVEKGTGTTFSYGYTF. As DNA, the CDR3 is TGTGCCAGCAGCGTAGAAAAGGGGACGGGGACTACCTTTTCCTATGGCTACACCTTC.

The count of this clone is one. The CDR3 loop reads CASSIPPGVVRSTNEKLFF. The CDR3 nucleotides read TGTGCCAGTAGTATCCCCCCAGGAGTCGTCAGGTCAACTAATGAAAAACTGTTTTTT. The chain has TRBV19 and TRBJ1-4; D not resolved. V shed 3 bases and J shed 0 bases, with 20 bases lying between them. CDR1 LNHDA and CDR2 SQIVND come from the germline V gene (reference sequence). There are 19 residues in the CDR3.

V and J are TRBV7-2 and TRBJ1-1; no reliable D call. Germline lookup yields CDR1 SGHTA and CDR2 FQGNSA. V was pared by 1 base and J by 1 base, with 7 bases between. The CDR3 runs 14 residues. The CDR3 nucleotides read TGTGCCAGCAGCTTAGGAGGCACGAACACTGAAGCTTTCTTT. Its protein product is CASSLGGTNTEAFF. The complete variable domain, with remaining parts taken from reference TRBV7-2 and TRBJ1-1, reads GAGVSQSPSNKVTEKGKDVELRCDPISGHTALYWYRQSLGQGLEFLIYFQGNSAPDKSGLPSDRFSAERTGGSVSTLTIQRTQQEDSAVYLCASSLGGTNTEAFFGQGTRLTVV.

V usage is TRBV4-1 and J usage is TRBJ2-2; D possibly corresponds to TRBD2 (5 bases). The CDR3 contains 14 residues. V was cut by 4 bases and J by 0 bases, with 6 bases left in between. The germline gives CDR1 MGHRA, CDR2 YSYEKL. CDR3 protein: CASSPGTNTGELFF. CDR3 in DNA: TGCGCCAGCAGCCCCGGGACGAACACCGGGGAGCTGTTTTTT.

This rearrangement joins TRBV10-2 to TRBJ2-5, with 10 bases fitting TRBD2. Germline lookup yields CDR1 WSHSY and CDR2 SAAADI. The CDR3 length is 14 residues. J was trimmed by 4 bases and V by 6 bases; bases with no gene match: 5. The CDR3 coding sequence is TGCGCCAGCAGAGTGGCTAGCGGGAGAGAGACCCAGTACTTC. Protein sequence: CASRVASGRETQYF.

This chain's CDR3 is CASSEGSDTYYGYTF. The CDR3 DNA sequence: TGCGCCAGCAGTGAAGGCTCGGACACCTACTATGGCTACACCTTC. The J gene is TRBJ1-2, the V gene TRBV10-1; D possibly corresponds to TRBD1 (5 bases). Germline CDR1 is WNHNN and CDR2 is SYGVQD (reference sequence). Trimming took 3 bases from V and 3 from J, leaving 14 bases between them. The CDR3 has 15 amino acids.

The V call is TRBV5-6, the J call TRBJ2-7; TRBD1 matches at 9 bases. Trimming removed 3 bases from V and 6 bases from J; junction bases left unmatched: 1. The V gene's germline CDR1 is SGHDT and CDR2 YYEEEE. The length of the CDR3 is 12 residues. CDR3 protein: CASSWDRAEQYF. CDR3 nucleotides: TGTGCCAGCAGCTGGGACAGGGCCGAGCAGTACTTC.

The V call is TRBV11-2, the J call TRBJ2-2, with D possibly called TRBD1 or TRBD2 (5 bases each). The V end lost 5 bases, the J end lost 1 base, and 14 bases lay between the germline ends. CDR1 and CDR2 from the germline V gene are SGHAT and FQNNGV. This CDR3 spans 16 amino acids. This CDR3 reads CASSQAGTLNTGELFF. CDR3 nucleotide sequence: TGTGCCAGCAGCCAAGCAGGGACCTTGAACACCGGGGAGCTGTTTTTT.

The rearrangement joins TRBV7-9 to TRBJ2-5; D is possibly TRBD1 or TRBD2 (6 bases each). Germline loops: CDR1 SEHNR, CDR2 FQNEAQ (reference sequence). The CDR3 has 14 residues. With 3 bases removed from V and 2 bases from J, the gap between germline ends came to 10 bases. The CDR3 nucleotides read TGTGCCAGCAGCTTTAGCGGACAGCAAGAGACCCAGTACTTC. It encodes CASSFSGQQETQYF.

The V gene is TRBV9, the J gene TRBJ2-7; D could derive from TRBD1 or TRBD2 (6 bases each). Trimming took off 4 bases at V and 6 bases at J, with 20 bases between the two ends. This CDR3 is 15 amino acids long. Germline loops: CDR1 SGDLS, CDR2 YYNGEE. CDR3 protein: CASSLAGQGRVEQYF. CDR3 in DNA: TGTGCCAGCAGCCTGGCGGGGCAGGGGAGAGTCGAGCAGTACTTC.

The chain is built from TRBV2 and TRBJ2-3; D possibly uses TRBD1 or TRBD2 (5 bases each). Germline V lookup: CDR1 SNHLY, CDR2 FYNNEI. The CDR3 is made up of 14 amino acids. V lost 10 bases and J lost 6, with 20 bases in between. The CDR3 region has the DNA TGTGCCACCAAACGGGACGGGCTCACGGATACGCAGTATTTT. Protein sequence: CATKRDGLTDTQYF.

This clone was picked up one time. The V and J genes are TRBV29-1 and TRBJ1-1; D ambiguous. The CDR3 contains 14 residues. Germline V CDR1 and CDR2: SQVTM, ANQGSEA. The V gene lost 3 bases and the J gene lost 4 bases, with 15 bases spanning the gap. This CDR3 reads CSVEGSASGTEAFF. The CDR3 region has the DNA TGCAGCGTTGAGGGCTCGGCCAGTGGCACTGAAGCTTTCTTT.

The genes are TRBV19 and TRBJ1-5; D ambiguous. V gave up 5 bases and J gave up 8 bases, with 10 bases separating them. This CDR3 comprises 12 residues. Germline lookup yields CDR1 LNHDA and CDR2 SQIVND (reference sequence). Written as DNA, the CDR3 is TGTGCCAGTAGTGAGGTACCGGAGCCCCAGCATTTT. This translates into CASSEVPEPQHF.

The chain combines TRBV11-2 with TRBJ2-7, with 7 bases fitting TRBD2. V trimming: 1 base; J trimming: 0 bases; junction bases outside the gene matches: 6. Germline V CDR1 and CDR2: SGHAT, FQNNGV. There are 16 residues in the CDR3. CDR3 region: CASSLAIGGSSYEQYF. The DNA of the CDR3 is TGTGCCAGCAGCTTAGCGATCGGGGGGTCCTCCTACGAGCAGTACTTC.

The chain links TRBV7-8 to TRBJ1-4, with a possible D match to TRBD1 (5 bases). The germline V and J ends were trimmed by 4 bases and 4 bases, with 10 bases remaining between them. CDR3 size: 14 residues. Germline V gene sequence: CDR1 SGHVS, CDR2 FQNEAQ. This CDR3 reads CASSSGDGNEKLFF. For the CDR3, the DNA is TGTGCCAGCAGCTCGGGGGACGGTAATGAAAAACTGTTTTTT.

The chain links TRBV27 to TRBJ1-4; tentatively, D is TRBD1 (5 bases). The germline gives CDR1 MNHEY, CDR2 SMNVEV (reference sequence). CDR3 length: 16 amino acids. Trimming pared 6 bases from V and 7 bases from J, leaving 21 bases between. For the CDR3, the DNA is TGTGCCAGCAGCTGGGTGGGGCCACCGGGGGGTGAAAAACTGTTTTTT. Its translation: CASSWVGPPGGEKLFF.

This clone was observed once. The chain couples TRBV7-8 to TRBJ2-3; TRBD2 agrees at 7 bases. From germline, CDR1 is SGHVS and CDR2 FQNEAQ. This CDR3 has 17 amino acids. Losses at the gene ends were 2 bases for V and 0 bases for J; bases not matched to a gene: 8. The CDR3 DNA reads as TGTGCCAGCAGCTTAATAGGAGCGGGACTAAGCACAGATACGCAGTATTTT. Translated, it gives CASSLIGAGLSTDTQYF. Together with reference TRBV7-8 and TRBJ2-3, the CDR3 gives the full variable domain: GAGVSQSPRYKVAKRGQDVALRCDPISGHVSLFWYQQALGQGPEFLTYFQNEAQLDKSGLPSDRFFAERPEGSVSTLKIQRTQQEDSAVYLCASSLIGAGLSTDTQYFGPGTRLTVL.

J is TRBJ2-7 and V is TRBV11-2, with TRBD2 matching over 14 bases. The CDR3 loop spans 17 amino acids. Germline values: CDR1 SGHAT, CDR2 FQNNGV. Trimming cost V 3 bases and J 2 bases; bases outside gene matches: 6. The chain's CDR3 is CASSFGLAGGRPYEQYF. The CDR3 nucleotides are TGTGCCAGCAGCTTCGGACTAGCGGGAGGCCGTCCCTACGAGCAGTACTTC.

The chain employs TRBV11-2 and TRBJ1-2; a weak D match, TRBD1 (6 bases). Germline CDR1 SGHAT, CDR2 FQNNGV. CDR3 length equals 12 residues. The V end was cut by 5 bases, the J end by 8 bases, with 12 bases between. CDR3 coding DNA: TGTGCCAGCAGCCCTCTAACAGGGGGCTACACCTTC. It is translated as CASSPLTGGYTF.

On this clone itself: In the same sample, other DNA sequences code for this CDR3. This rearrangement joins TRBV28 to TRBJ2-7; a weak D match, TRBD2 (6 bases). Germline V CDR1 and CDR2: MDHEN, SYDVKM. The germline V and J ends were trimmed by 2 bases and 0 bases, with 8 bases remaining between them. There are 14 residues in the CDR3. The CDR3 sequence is CASSLAGSSYEQYF. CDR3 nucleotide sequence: TGTGCCAGCAGTTTAGCGGGGAGCTCCTACGAGCAGTACTTC.

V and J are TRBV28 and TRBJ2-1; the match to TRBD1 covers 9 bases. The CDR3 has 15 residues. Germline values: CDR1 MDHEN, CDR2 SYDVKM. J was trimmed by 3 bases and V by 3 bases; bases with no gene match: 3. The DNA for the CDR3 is TGTGCCAGCAGTTTCACGGGACAGGGCTACAATGAGCAGTTCTTC. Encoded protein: CASSFTGQGYNEQFF.

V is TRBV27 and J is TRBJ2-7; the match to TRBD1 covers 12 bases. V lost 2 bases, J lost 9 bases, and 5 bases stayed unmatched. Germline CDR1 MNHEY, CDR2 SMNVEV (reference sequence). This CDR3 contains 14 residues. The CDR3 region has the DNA TGTGCCAGCAGTTTACGGGGACAGGGGGCTGGGCAGTACTTC. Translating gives CASSLRGQGAGQYF.

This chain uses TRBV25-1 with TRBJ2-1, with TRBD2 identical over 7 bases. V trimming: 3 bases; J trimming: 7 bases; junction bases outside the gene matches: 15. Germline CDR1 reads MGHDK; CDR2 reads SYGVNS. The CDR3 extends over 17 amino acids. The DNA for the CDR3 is TGTGCCAGCAGTGATGTTAAGCGGGGCGGGAGTGATAATGAGCAGTTCTTC. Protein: CASSDVKRGGSDNEQFF.

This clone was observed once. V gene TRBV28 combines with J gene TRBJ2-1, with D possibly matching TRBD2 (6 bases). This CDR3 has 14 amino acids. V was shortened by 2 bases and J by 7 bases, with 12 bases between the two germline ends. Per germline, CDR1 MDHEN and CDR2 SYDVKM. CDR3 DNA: TGTGCCAGCAGTTTAGCGGGACGAGTAAATGAGCAGTTCTTC. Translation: CASSLAGRVNEQFF.

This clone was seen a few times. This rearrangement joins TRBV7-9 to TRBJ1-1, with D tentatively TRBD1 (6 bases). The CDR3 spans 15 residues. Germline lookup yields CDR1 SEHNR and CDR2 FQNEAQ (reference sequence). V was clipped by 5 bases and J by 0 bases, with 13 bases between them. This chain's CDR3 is CASSTAQGVNTEAFF. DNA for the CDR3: TGTGCCAGCAGCACGGCACAGGGTGTGAACACTGAAGCTTTCTTT.

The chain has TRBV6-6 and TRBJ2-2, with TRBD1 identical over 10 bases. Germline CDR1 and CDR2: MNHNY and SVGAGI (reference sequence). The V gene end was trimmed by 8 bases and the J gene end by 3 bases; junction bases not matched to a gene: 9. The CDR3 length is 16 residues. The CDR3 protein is CASSEEGTGDTGELFF. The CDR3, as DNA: TGTGCCAGCTCCGAGGAGGGGACAGGGGACACCGGGGAGCTGTTTTTT.

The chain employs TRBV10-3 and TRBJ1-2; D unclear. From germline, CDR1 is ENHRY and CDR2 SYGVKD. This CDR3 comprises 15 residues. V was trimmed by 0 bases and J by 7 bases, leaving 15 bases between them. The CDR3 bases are TGTGCCATCAGTGAGTCTGAAGGGCACTTCCTTGGCTACACCTTC. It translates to CAISESEGHFLGYTF.

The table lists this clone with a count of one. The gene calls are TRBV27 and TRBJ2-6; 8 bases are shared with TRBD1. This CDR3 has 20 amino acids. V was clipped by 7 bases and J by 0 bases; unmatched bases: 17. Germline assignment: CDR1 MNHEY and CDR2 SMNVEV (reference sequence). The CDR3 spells CASTPSFPDRVSSGANVLTF. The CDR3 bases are TGTGCCAGCACCCCGTCCTTCCCGGACAGGGTGAGCTCTGGGGCCAACGTCCTGACTTTC.

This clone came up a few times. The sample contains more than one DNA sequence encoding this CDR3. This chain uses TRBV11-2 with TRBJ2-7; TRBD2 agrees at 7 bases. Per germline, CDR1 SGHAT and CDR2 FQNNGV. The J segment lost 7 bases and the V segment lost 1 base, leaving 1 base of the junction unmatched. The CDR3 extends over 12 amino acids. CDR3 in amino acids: CASSLGAGEQYF. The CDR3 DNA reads TGTGCCAGCAGCTTAGGAGCGGGGGAGCAGTACTTC.